This passage covers 7 T cell receptor beta chains from one sample sequenced in a study of regulatory T cells in long-lasting Graves disease. The authors built TCR beta libraries using iRepertoire HTBI primers and Arm-PCR of CDR3 regions. TCRdb ran MiXCR on the multiplex PCR reads and lists one entry per CDR3 protein. The sample yields hundreds of thousands of distinct CDR3 sequences, 16% seen once. As to time point: newly diagnosed GD, antithyroid drugs for less than 3 months. The TCR library was made from RNA that had been extracted from PBMCs in TRIzol. The same specimen was also included in a second study, on T cells in Graves' hyperthyroidism and ophthalmopathy.

Sequenced here: peripheral blood mononuclear cells (PBMCs), sampled at new diagnosis, from a patient treated with antithyroid drugs. The receptors were sampled from a man between 35 and 55 years old with Graves disease.

This clonotype was seen ten or more times. The junction differs from germline at one of its ends, possibly a read error. The CDR3 loop is CASSLDPWDRKNVQFF. CDR3 bases: TGTGCCAGCAGCTTAGATCCTTGGGACCGCAAAAATGTGCAGTTCTTC. The chain couples TRBV11-3 to TRBJ2-1; D possibly matches TRBD1 or TRBD2 (5 bases each). The CDR3 contains 16 residues. CDR1 is SGHNT, CDR2 YENEEA, per germline.

This clonotype was observed a handful of times. This rearrangement joins TRBV6-1 to TRBJ1-4, with 7 bases lining up with TRBD1. CDR3 length: 16 amino acids. Losses at the gene ends were 6 bases for V and 6 bases for J; bases not matched to a gene: 13. Per germline, CDR1 MNHNS and CDR2 SASEGT. The CDR3 loop is CASRNRGLGGYEKLFF. CDR3 coding DNA: TGTGCCAGCAGGAACAGGGGCTTAGGGGGCTATGAAAAACTGTTTTTT.

This clonotype was seen at least ten times. The chain is built from TRBV5-1 and TRBJ2-5, with 11 bases matching TRBD2. Germline V gene sequence: CDR1 SGHRS, CDR2 YFSETQ. The CDR3 runs 15 residues. Germline trimming cut 4 bases from V and 3 bases from J; bases unmatched to any gene: 5. The DNA of the CDR3 is TGCGCCAGCAGCGCCCAACTAGCGGGGGAAGAGACCCAGTACTTC. This translates into CASSAQLAGEETQYF.

This clonotype was seen ten or more times. The rearrangement joins TRBV5-1 to TRBJ2-7, with a weak D call TRBD1 (7 bases). CDR3 size: 14 residues. CDR1 is SGHRS and CDR2 is YFSETQ in the germline V gene. With 5 bases removed from V and 4 bases from J, the gap between germline ends came to 16 bases. Here the CDR3 reads CASSSQGGEYEQYF. The CDR3, as DNA: TGCGCCAGCAGTTCGCAGGGGGGCGAGTACGAGCAGTACTTC. Full variable domain (remainder filled in from reference TRBV5-1 and TRBJ2-7): KAGVTQTPRYLIKTRGQQVTLSCSPISGHRSVSWYQQTPGQGLQFLFEYFSETQRNKGNFPGRFSGRQFSNSRSEMNVSTLELGDSALYLCASSSQGGEYEQYFGPGTRLTVT.

This clonotype was counted at least ten times. The V and J genes are TRBV6-1 and TRBJ2-5; 13 bases are a match to TRBD2. The CDR3 has 16 amino acids. CDR1 is MNHNS, CDR2 SASEGT, per germline. The trim removed 0 bases at V and 2 bases at J, leaving 0 bases unmatched. CDR3 loop: CASSEALAGGQETQYF. In DNA, the CDR3 is TGTGCCAGCAGTGAAGCACTAGCGGGGGGGCAAGAGACCCAGTACTTC.

This clonotype has ten or more counts. The chain is built from TRBV27 and TRBJ1-1, with unresolved D. The V gene's germline CDR1 is MNHEY and CDR2 SMNVEV (reference sequence). This CDR3 is built from 13 residues. V was clipped by 6 bases and J by 5 bases, with 13 bases between them. The CDR3 sequence: CASSPRGRTEAFF. In DNA, the CDR3 is TGTGCCAGCAGCCCAAGAGGGAGGACTGAAGCTTTCTTT.

This clonotype has ten or more counts. The chain has TRBV29-1 and TRBJ1-2; 8 positions match TRBD1. This CDR3 has 15 amino acids. V was pared by 4 bases and J by 4 bases, with 11 bases of the junction left unmatched. Germline values: CDR1 SQVTM, CDR2 ANQGSEA. The CDR3 sequence is CSVGSDRGLGYGYTF. The CDR3 region has the DNA TGCAGCGTTGGCTCCGACAGGGGCCTTGGCTATGGCTACACCTTC.